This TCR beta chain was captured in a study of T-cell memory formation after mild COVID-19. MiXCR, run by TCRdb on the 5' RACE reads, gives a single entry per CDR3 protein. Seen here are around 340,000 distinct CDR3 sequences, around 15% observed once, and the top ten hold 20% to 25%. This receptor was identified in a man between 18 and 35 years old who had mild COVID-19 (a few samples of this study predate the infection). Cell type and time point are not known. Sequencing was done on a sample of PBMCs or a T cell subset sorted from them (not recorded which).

CDR3 DNA sequence: TGTGCCAGCAGCAACCAGGGAGATACGCAGTATTTT. It yields the protein CASSNQGDTQYF. V is TRBV6-5 and J is TRBJ2-3, with D maybe TRBD1 (5 bases). Trimming left V 6 bases short and J 5 bases short, with 9 bases between. The CDR3 loop spans 12 amino acids. Looked up from germline, CDR1 is MNHEY and CDR2 is SVGAGI.